These T cell receptor beta chains were read from a single sample in a study of T cell repertoires in cytomegalovirus infection. From the reads, TCRdb called clonotypes with MiXCR, one entry per CDR3 protein. Altogether approximately 500,000 distinct CDR3 sequences are present, 16% being singletons, with the ten largest covering roughly 25%. Sequenced sample: CD8+ T cells from PBMCs. These receptors were taken from a human donor in good health (CMV status not recorded). Some clones in this sample may be carry-over from other donors' samples. The CDR3 runs from the conserved cysteine through the conserved F or W. The D gene is left open where the match is weak. Rows may omit the clone size; those that give it use once, few, many or a size class.

CDR3	DNA	size	V	length	D	J
CASSELAPGLGDTQYF	TGTGCCAGCAGTGAACTAGCGCCGGGATTAGGGGATACGCAGTATTTT	few	TRBV2	16	.	TRBJ2-3
CASSFWGPYEQYF	TGTGCCAGCAGTTTTTGGGGCCCCTACGAGCAGTACTTC	.	TRBV27	13	.	TRBJ2-7
CASSLESARAGEKLFF	TGTGCCAGCAGCTTAGAGTCGGCGCGGGCGGGTGAAAAACTGTTTTTT	many	TRBV7-6	16	.	TRBJ1-4
CASRLFGGGEMVKTEAFF	TGTGCCAGCCGCCTCTTCGGGGGGGGTGAGATGGTGAAGACTGAAGCTTTCTTT	many	TRBV5-4	18	.	TRBJ1-1
CASSPRTGGDYNEQFF	TGCGCCAGCAGTCCCAGGACAGGGGGCGACTACAATGAGCAGTTCTTC	.	TRBV23-1	16	TRBD1	TRBJ2-1
CASSPQLGRRQPQHF	TGCGCCAGCAGCCCACAGTTGGGTCGGCGCCAGCCCCAGCATTTT	.	TRBV10-2	15	.	TRBJ1-5
CASRRRIEETQYF	TGTGCCAGCAGGAGGAGGATTGAAGAGACCCAGTACTTC	many	TRBV27	13	.	TRBJ2-5
CASSLSGSKGTEKLFF	TGTGCCAGCAGCTTATCCGGCTCGAAGGGTACTGAAAAACTGTTTTTT	.	TRBV7-9	16	.	TRBJ1-4
CASSDNRGTGGGELFF	TGTGCCAGCAGTGATAACCGGGGAACAGGGGGAGGGGAGCTGTTTTTT	once	TRBV6-5	16	TRBD1	TRBJ2-2
CSVDASNGGEQYF	TGCAGCGTGGACGCCTCGAATGGGGGCGAGCAGTACTTC	few	TRBV29-1	13	.	TRBJ2-7
CASSRGQGTDTQYF	TGTGCCAGCAGCAGAGGACAGGGAACAGATACGCAGTATTTT	many	TRBV7-3	14	TRBD1	TRBJ2-3
CASSPDQNYGYTF	TGTGCCAGCAGTCCGGACCAGAACTATGGCTACACCTTC	few	TRBV27	13	.	TRBJ1-2
CASTPVATSYNEQFF	TGTGCCAGCACCCCCGTGGCGACATCCTACAATGAGCAGTTCTTC	few	TRBV28	15	.	TRBJ2-1
CASSYQGNLYEQYF	TGTGCCAGCAGTTACCAGGGGAACCTCTACGAGCAGTACTTC	many	TRBV6-6	14	.	TRBJ2-7
CASSPEGAGETQYF	TGTGCCAGCAGCCCCGAGGGGGCAGGTGAGACCCAGTACTTC	many	TRBV6-1	14	TRBD1	TRBJ2-5
CASSQEGLGELFF	TGTGCCAGCAGCCAGGAAGGGCTTGGGGAGCTGTTTTTT	.	TRBV14	13	.	TRBJ2-2
CASSAQNRGRLTDTQYF	TGTGCCAGCAGCGCCCAAAACAGGGGGCGGTTGACAGATACGCAGTATTTT	.	TRBV9	17	TRBD1	TRBJ2-3
CASSGQGSGANVLTF	TGTGCCAGCAGCGGACAGGGGTCCGGGGCCAACGTCCTGACTTTC	many	TRBV7-9	15	TRBD1	TRBJ2-6
CSVLVRVSGEKLFF	TGCAGCGTTCTTGTAAGGGTGTCGGGAGAAAAACTGTTTTTT	.	TRBV29-1	14	.	TRBJ1-4
CASFGREEISYGYTF	TGTGCCAGCTTCGGCAGGGAAGAAATATCATATGGCTACACCTTC	many	TRBV7-9	15	.	TRBJ1-2
CASGLVLGQQPNYGYTF	TGTGCTAGTGGTTTGGTACTGGGACAACAGCCTAACTATGGCTACACCTTC	many	TRBV12-5	17	.	TRBJ1-2
CASSPPLGLAGRSSYNEQFF	TGTGCCAGCAGTCCCCCCCTGGGGCTAGCGGGGCGGAGCTCCTACAATGAGCAGTTCTTC	few	TRBV27	20	TRBD2	TRBJ2-1
CASGLMGQGDYGYTF	TGTGCTAGTGGTTTGATGGGACAGGGGGACTATGGCTACACCTTC	few	TRBV12-5	15	TRBD1	TRBJ1-2
CASSNRTGGGFEQYF	TGTGCCAGCAGCAATCGGACAGGGGGCGGTTTTGAGCAGTACTTC	few	TRBV7-9	15	TRBD1	TRBJ2-7
CASKSAGKSSGNTIYF	TGTGCCAGCAAGTCGGCAGGGAAAAGCTCTGGAAACACCATATATTTT	.	TRBV2	16	.	TRBJ1-3
CASSWWWGDEKLFF	TGTGCCAGTAGTTGGTGGTGGGGCGATGAAAAACTGTTTTTT	.	TRBV19	14	.	TRBJ1-4
CASSFSIPSGNTIYF	TGTGCCAGCAGTTTTTCCATCCCCTCTGGAAACACCATATATTTT	many	TRBV12-3/TRBV12-4	15	.	TRBJ1-3
CASGDFNQPQHF	TGTGCCAGCGGGGACTTCAATCAGCCCCAGCATTTT	many	TRBV7-9	12	.	TRBJ1-5
CASSYGGSAYEQYF	TGTGCCAGCTCTTACGGGGGCTCAGCCTACGAGCAGTACTTC	.	TRBV6-5	14	.	TRBJ2-7
CASSLAHRVLLSGANVLTF	TGTGCCAGCAGCTTAGCGCACCGGGTTCTACTCTCTGGGGCCAACGTCCTGACTTTC	many	TRBV7-6	19	.	TRBJ2-6
CSAPPGKFNYGYTF	TGCAGTGCGCCACCGGGAAAGTTTAACTATGGCTACACCTTC	once	TRBV20-1	14	.	TRBJ1-2
CASSPRDSRTDTQYF	TGTGCCAGCAGCCCTCGGGACAGCCGCACAGATACGCAGTATTTT	.	TRBV5-4	15	TRBD1	TRBJ2-3
CASSYSERTYEQYF	TGTGCCAGCAGTTACTCGGAAAGGACCTACGAGCAGTACTTC	.	TRBV6-6	14	.	TRBJ2-7
CASSLDWGAYEQYF	TGTGCCAGCAGTCTAGACTGGGGCGCCTACGAGCAGTACTTC	few	TRBV27	14	.	TRBJ2-7
CASSSLDAAQPQHF	TGTGCCAGCAGCTCCCTGGATGCAGCTCAGCCCCAGCATTTT	many	TRBV7-3	14	.	TRBJ1-5
CSARQGDTGELFF	TGCAGTGCTAGGCAGGGGGACACCGGGGAGCTGTTTTTT	.	TRBV20-1	13	TRBD1	TRBJ2-2
CASSIFGQLNQPQHF	TGTGCCAGTAGTATCTTTGGACAGCTCAATCAGCCCCAGCATTTT	few	TRBV19	15	.	TRBJ1-5
CSVDWDRGKQYF	TGCAGCGTTGACTGGGACAGGGGGAAGCAGTACTTC	.	TRBV29-1	12	TRBD1	TRBJ2-7
CASSPGPLREQFF	TGTGCCAGCAGCCCTGGACCGCTTAGGGAGCAGTTCTTC	.	TRBV7-8	13	.	TRBJ2-1
CASSAAPARGYTF	TGTGCCAGCTCGGCAGCCCCCGCCAGGGGCTACACCTTC	many	TRBV27	13	.	TRBJ1-2
CASSPRDRGLNEQFF	TGTGCCAGCAGCCCCCGGGACAGGGGACTTAATGAGCAGTTCTTC	many	TRBV7-3	15	TRBD1	TRBJ2-1
CASRSGTGRTGELFF	TGTGCCAGTCGGTCCGGGACAGGGAGGACCGGGGAGCTGTTTTTT	.	TRBV27	15	TRBD1	TRBJ2-2
CASIRDGTEAFF	TGTGCCAGCATCCGCGATGGCACTGAAGCTTTCTTT	few	TRBV27	12	.	TRBJ1-1
CASSETVLNTEAFF	TGTGCCAGCAGCGAAACGGTATTGAACACTGAAGCTTTCTTT	few	TRBV27	14	.	TRBJ1-1
CASSQDRAGWNEQFF	TGCGCCAGCAGCCAAGATAGGGCAGGGTGGAATGAGCAGTTCTTC	.	TRBV4-1	15	.	TRBJ2-1
CATSIRGLEYEQYF	TGTGCCACCTCCATTCGAGGACTTGAGTACGAGCAGTACTTC	many	TRBV28	14	.	TRBJ2-7
CASSLFGGSNYGYTF	TGTGCCAGCAGTTTATTCGGGGGATCTAACTATGGCTACACCTTC	.	TRBV27	15	.	TRBJ1-2
CASSLLGGSSNQPQHF	TGTGCCAGCAGTTTATTGGGCGGCTCTAGCAATCAGCCCCAGCATTTT	few	TRBV27	16	.	TRBJ1-5
CSAPPMRGALDEQFF	TGCAGTGCTCCTCCTATGAGGGGGGCCCTCGATGAGCAGTTCTTC	.	TRBV20-1	15	.	TRBJ2-1
CASSIDLGAYGYTF	TGTGCCAGTAGTATAGATCTGGGGGCCTATGGCTACACCTTC	.	TRBV19	14	.	TRBJ1-2
CASSFRKTGTDTQYF	TGTGCCAGCAGTTTCCGGAAGACGGGCACAGATACGCAGTATTTT	many	TRBV28	15	.	TRBJ2-3
CASRVRTSDYNEQFF	TGTGCCAGCAGGGTCAGGACTAGCGATTACAATGAGCAGTTCTTC	.	TRBV27	15	TRBD2	TRBJ2-1
CSASRRGGFQETQYF	TGCAGTGCTAGTCGTCGCGGGGGCTTCCAAGAGACCCAGTACTTC	few	TRBV20-1	15	.	TRBJ2-5
CASSLWTKNTGELFF	TGTGCCAGCAGCCTCTGGACGAAGAACACCGGGGAGCTGTTTTTT	.	TRBV4-2	15	.	TRBJ2-2
CASSEAVGTFSNQPQHF	TGTGCCAGCAGTGAAGCCGTCGGTACCTTTAGCAATCAGCCCCAGCATTTT	.	TRBV6-1	17	.	TRBJ1-5
CASSLSGRYNSPLHF	TGTGCCAGCAGTTTAAGTGGTCGGTATAATTCACCCCTCCACTTT	many	TRBV12-3/TRBV12-4	15	.	TRBJ1-6
CASSEWDKGTNEKLFF	TGTGCCAGCAGTGAATGGGACAAGGGGACTAATGAAAAACTGTTTTTT	few	TRBV6-1	16	.	TRBJ1-4
CASSQGTYTSGFQETQYF	TGTGCCAGCAGCCAAGGAACGTATACGAGCGGCTTCCAAGAGACCCAGTACTTC	.	TRBV3-1	18	.	TRBJ2-5